The 7 T cell receptor beta chains listed next were all sequenced from one sample in a study of T cell responses to AZD1222 COVID-19 vaccine. Assay used: immunoSEQ multiplex PCR; TCRdb lists only in-frame clones, some missing. The data show 50,000 to 65,000 clones, with approximately 90% seen just once and around 5.2% held by the top ten. Here the sequenced sample was peripheral blood, taken on day 0 of AZD1222 vaccination. The receptors come from an adult in good health.

The rearrangement joins TRBV6-5 to TRBJ2-2; TRBD2 is a possible D gene (6 bases). The V gene's germline CDR1 is MNHEY and CDR2 SVGAGI. The length of the CDR3 is 15 residues. Trimming cost V 7 bases and J 0 bases, with 12 bases left between them. CDR3 DNA: TGTGCCAGCATTACCGGGACTGCGAACACCGGGGAGCTGTTTTTT. Amino acid sequence: CASITGTANTGELFF.

The gene calls are TRBV2 and TRBJ1-6; 9 bases are a match to TRBD1. J gave up 4 bases and V 6 bases, and 4 bases lay outside the gene matches. There are 15 residues in the CDR3. Germline V gene sequence: CDR1 SNHLY, CDR2 FYNNEI. CDR3 amino acids: CASRATGGYNSPLHF. In DNA form, the CDR3 reads TGTGCCAGCAGAGCGACAGGGGGGTATAATTCACCCCTCCACTTT.

This clone was counted once. The V call is TRBV18, the J call TRBJ2-7; 12 positions agree with TRBD1. With V trimmed by 2 bases and J by 7 bases, 6 bases remained unmatched. This CDR3 has 15 residues. CDR1 and CDR2 (germline): KGHSH, LQKENI. In nucleotides, the CDR3 is TGTGCCAGCTCACCATCCGGGACAGGGGGCGATGAGCAGTACTTC. This sequence encodes CASSPSGTGGDEQYF.

The chain combines TRBV18 with TRBJ2-3; 8 bases are shared with TRBD2. This CDR3 contains 15 residues. With 3 bases clipped from V and 5 bases from J, the junction kept 7 bases outside the gene matches. Germline V lookup: CDR1 KGHSH, CDR2 LQKENI. The CDR3 is CASSPAGGVGDTQYF. CDR3 nucleotides: TGTGCCAGCTCACCCGCCGGGGGGGTTGGAGATACGCAGTATTTT.

This sequence joins TRBV6-1 and TRBJ1-5; TRBD1 matches at 9 bases. CDR3 length equals 16 residues. Germline assignment: CDR1 MNHNS and CDR2 SASEGT. J lost 1 base, V lost 4 bases, and 5 bases had no gene match. CDR3 sequence reads: CASSGSGTGSNQPQHF. CDR3 in DNA: TGTGCCAGCAGTGGGTCCGGGACAGGGAGCAATCAGCCCCAGCATTTT.

The rearrangement joins TRBV19 to TRBJ1-5, with D hard to call. Trimming took off 7 bases at V and 1 base at J, with 11 bases between the two ends. Germline lookup yields CDR1 LNHDA and CDR2 SQIVND (reference sequence). This CDR3 has 14 amino acids. The CDR3 DNA is TGTGCCAGTAAAGTGTCGGGGAGCAATCAGCCCCAGCATTTT. Amino acid sequence: CASKVSGSNQPQHF.

The V gene is TRBV19, the J gene TRBJ2-1; 11 nucleotides align to TRBD2. Unmatched junction bases numbered 9, after V lost 5 bases and J lost 6 bases. The germline gives CDR1 LNHDA, CDR2 SQIVND (reference sequence). CDR3 length: 16 amino acids. The CDR3 bases are TGTGCCAGTAGTTCCAGGGGACTAGCGGTCCTCAATGAGCAGTTCTTC. It encodes CASSSRGLAVLNEQFF.